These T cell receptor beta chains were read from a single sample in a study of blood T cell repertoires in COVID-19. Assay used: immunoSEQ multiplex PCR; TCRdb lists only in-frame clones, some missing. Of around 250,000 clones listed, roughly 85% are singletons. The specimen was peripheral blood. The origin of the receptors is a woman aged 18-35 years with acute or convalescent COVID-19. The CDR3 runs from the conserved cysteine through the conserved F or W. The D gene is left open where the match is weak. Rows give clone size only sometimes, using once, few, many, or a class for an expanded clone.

cdr3_aa: CASMAGDQPQHF
cdr3_nt: TGTGCCAGTATGGCGGGGGATCAGCCCCAGCATTTT
d_call: -
j_call: TRBJ1-5
clone_size: -
v_call: TRBV19

cdr3_aa: CASLRRAGGADTQYF
cdr3_nt: TGTGCCAGCCTCCGCCGAGCGGGAGGGGCAGATACGCAGTATTTT
d_call: TRBD2
j_call: TRBJ2-3
clone_size: -
v_call: TRBV6-5

cdr3_aa: CASSRQAISYEQYF
cdr3_nt: TGTGCCAGCAGCCGACAGGCCATATCCTACGAGCAGTACTTC
d_call: -
j_call: TRBJ2-7
clone_size: -
v_call: TRBV3-1/TRBV3-2

cdr3_aa: CASSAAGTSSYEQYF
cdr3_nt: TGTGCCAGCAGCGCCGCCGGGACTAGCTCCTACGAGCAGTACTTC
d_call: TRBD2
j_call: TRBJ2-7
clone_size: -
v_call: TRBV28

cdr3_aa: CASSDPLLPDRIHNTEAFF
cdr3_nt: TGTGCCAGCAGTGACCCCCTCTTACCGGACAGGATTCACAACACTGAAGCTTTCTTT
d_call: TRBD1
j_call: TRBJ1-1
clone_size: -
v_call: TRBV6-4

cdr3_aa: CASSVRVGSNSPLHF
cdr3_nt: TGTGCCAGCAGTGTAAGGGTGGGGAGTAATTCACCCCTCCACTTT
d_call: -
j_call: TRBJ1-6
clone_size: few
v_call: TRBV2

cdr3_aa: CASSYSRGTGDSPLHF
cdr3_nt: TGTGCCAGCAGTTACTCGCGGGGGACAGGGGATTCACCCCTCCACTTT
d_call: TRBD1
j_call: TRBJ1-6
clone_size: -
v_call: TRBV6-5

cdr3_aa: CASSSRTSRAYEQYF
cdr3_nt: TGTGCCAGCAGCTCACGGACTAGCCGGGCCTACGAGCAGTACTTC
d_call: TRBD2
j_call: TRBJ2-7
clone_size: once
v_call: TRBV14

cdr3_aa: CATTLGYEQYF
cdr3_nt: TGTGCCACCACCCTAGGTTACGAGCAGTACTTC
d_call: -
j_call: TRBJ2-7
clone_size: -
v_call: TRBV19

cdr3_aa: CASSQDWRGKAYEQYF
cdr3_nt: TGCGCCAGCAGCCAAGATTGGCGGGGGAAGGCCTACGAGCAGTACTTC
d_call: TRBD2
j_call: TRBJ2-7
clone_size: -
v_call: TRBV4-3

cdr3_aa: CASSFRAGEAGELFF
cdr3_nt: TGTGCCAGCAGCTTCAGGGCAGGGGAAGCCGGGGAGCTGTTTTTT
d_call: -
j_call: TRBJ2-2
clone_size: -
v_call: TRBV7-2

cdr3_aa: CASTTTGSGYNEQFF
cdr3_nt: TGTGCCAGTACCACGACAGGGTCTGGGTACAATGAGCAGTTCTTC
d_call: TRBD1
j_call: TRBJ2-1
clone_size: -
v_call: TRBV28

cdr3_aa: CASSNRVGSEQFF
cdr3_nt: TGTGCCAGCAGCAACAGGGTAGGGAGTGAGCAGTTCTTC
d_call: -
j_call: TRBJ2-1
clone_size: -
v_call: TRBV7-2

cdr3_aa: CASSPALRTSGRGETQYF
cdr3_nt: TGTGCCAGCAGCCCAGCGTTGAGGACTAGCGGGAGAGGGGAGACCCAGTACTTC
d_call: TRBD2
j_call: TRBJ2-5
clone_size: -
v_call: TRBV7-6

cdr3_aa: CASSLFSGNQPQHF
cdr3_nt: TGTGCCAGCAGTTTATTTTCGGGCAATCAGCCCCAGCATTTT
d_call: -
j_call: TRBJ1-5
clone_size: -
v_call: TRBV28

cdr3_aa: CASSYGAGTEAFF
cdr3_nt: TGTGCCAGCAGTTACGGGGCAGGTACTGAAGCTTTCTTT
d_call: -
j_call: TRBJ1-1
clone_size: once
v_call: TRBV6-5

cdr3_aa: CASSPAGGPGDEQYF
cdr3_nt: TGCGCCAGCAGCCCGGCGGGAGGGCCGGGAGACGAGCAGTACTTC
d_call: TRBD2
j_call: TRBJ2-7
clone_size: -
v_call: TRBV5-1

cdr3_aa: CASSLIRTSGFNEQFF
cdr3_nt: TGCGCCAGCAGCCTTATAAGGACTAGCGGCTTCAATGAGCAGTTCTTC
d_call: TRBD2
j_call: TRBJ2-1
clone_size: few
v_call: TRBV4-3

cdr3_aa: CASSPTPLAGGPHEQYF
cdr3_nt: TGTGCCAGCAGCCCCACCCCATTAGCGGGAGGGCCCCACGAGCAGTACTTC
d_call: TRBD2
j_call: TRBJ2-7
clone_size: -
v_call: TRBV27

cdr3_aa: CASSLRGRQGPAQRQETQYF
cdr3_nt: TGTGCCAGCAGTTTACGAGGGCGACAGGGGCCCGCGCAGAGACAAGAGACCCAGTACTTC
d_call: TRBD1
j_call: TRBJ2-5
clone_size: -
v_call: TRBV6-2/TRBV6-3

cdr3_aa: CASSQKSTGVANTIYF
cdr3_nt: TGCGCCAGCAGCCAAAAATCCACAGGGGTTGCAAACACCATATATTTT
d_call: TRBD1
j_call: TRBJ1-3
clone_size: -
v_call: TRBV4-1

cdr3_aa: CASRDSNYGYTF
cdr3_nt: TGTGCCAGCAGGGACAGCAACTATGGCTACACCTTC
d_call: TRBD1
j_call: TRBJ1-2
clone_size: -
v_call: TRBV18

cdr3_aa: CASSIQTGAATYEQYF
cdr3_nt: TGTGCCAGTAGTATCCAAACAGGGGCTGCGACCTACGAGCAGTACTTC
d_call: TRBD1
j_call: TRBJ2-7
clone_size: -
v_call: TRBV19

cdr3_aa: CASSYSPVNYGYTF
cdr3_nt: TGTGCCAGCAGTTACTCCCCGGTCAACTATGGCTACACCTTC
d_call: -
j_call: TRBJ1-2
clone_size: once
v_call: TRBV6-2/TRBV6-3

cdr3_aa: CASSVVTSPHEQFF
cdr3_nt: TGTGCCAGCAGCGTAGTCACTAGCCCCCATGAGCAGTTCTTC
d_call: -
j_call: TRBJ2-1
clone_size: -
v_call: TRBV9

cdr3_aa: CASSLLAEHYNEQFF
cdr3_nt: TGTGCCAGCAGTTTACTAGCGGAGCATTACAATGAGCAGTTCTTC
d_call: TRBD2
j_call: TRBJ2-1
clone_size: -
v_call: TRBV27

cdr3_aa: CASSQGYESSYNSPLHF
cdr3_nt: TGCGCCAGCAGCCAAGGTTATGAGAGCTCCTATAATTCACCCCTCCACTTT
d_call: -
j_call: TRBJ1-6
clone_size: -
v_call: TRBV4-3

cdr3_aa: CASRQTGAGEKLFF
cdr3_nt: TGTGCCAGTAGACAGACAGGGGCGGGTGAAAAACTGTTTTTT
d_call: TRBD1
j_call: TRBJ1-4
clone_size: -
v_call: TRBV19

cdr3_aa: CASSLDRAQNTEAFF
cdr3_nt: TGTGCCAGTAGCCTGGACAGGGCCCAAAACACTGAAGCTTTCTTT
d_call: TRBD1
j_call: TRBJ1-1
clone_size: -
v_call: TRBV19

cdr3_aa: CASSVMDTQYF
cdr3_nt: TGTGCCAGCAGTGTAATGGATACGCAGTATTTT
d_call: -
j_call: TRBJ2-3
clone_size: -
v_call: TRBV2

cdr3_aa: CASSYDYTEAFF
cdr3_nt: TGTGCCAGCAGCTATGACTACACTGAAGCTTTCTTT
d_call: -
j_call: TRBJ1-1
clone_size: once
v_call: TRBV7-9

cdr3_aa: CASSWGTSGSSTRNEQYF
cdr3_nt: TGTGCCAGCAGCTGGGGGACTAGCGGGAGTTCCACGCGTAACGAGCAGTACTTC
d_call: TRBD2
j_call: TRBJ2-7
clone_size: -
v_call: TRBV5-4